Each of the 16 T cell receptor beta chains below was sequenced from the same sample in a study of control samples from healthy donors and cancer patients. TCRdb keeps only in-frame clones here, not all; method: immunoSEQ multiplex PCR. This table has roughly 150,000 clones, about 86% appearing once. The sample was blood. All receptors come from a man between 18 and 35 years old in good health.

The gene calls are TRBV12-3 or TRBV12-4 and TRBJ2-5, with D possibly matching TRBD1 (5 bases). CDR3 size: 13 residues. Trimming removed 3 bases from V and 4 bases from J, with 9 bases in between. The CDR3 region is CASSLAGIETQYF. CDR3 in DNA: TGTGCCAGCAGTTTGGCAGGGATAGAGACCCAGTACTTC.

V is TRBV6-2 or TRBV6-3 and J is TRBJ1-1, with 7 bases aligning to TRBD1. This CDR3 is built from 14 residues. Losses at the gene ends were 6 bases for V and 1 base for J; bases not matched to a gene: 5. Germline V gene data show CDR1 as MNHEY and CDR2 as SVGEGT. DNA for the CDR3: TGTGCCAGCAGCCCGGGACAGACGAACACTGAAGCTTTCTTT. This encodes CASSPGQTNTEAFF.

The chain recombines TRBV5-4 with TRBJ2-5, with 8 bases matching TRBD2. V lost 1 base, J lost 1 base, and 3 bases stayed unmatched. The CDR3 sequence is 15 residues long. Germline V gene data show CDR1 as SGHNT and CDR2 as YYREEE (reference sequence). The CDR3 sequence is CASSLQRGPQETQYF. The CDR3, as DNA: TGTGCCAGCAGCTTGCAGCGGGGGCCCCAAGAGACCCAGTACTTC.

The V gene is TRBV13, the J gene TRBJ1-6; tentatively, D is TRBD1 (5 bases). The CDR3 totals 15 residues. Germline CDR1 PRHDT, CDR2 FYEKMQ (reference sequence). The germline V and J ends were trimmed by 5 bases and 7 bases, with 15 bases remaining between them. For the CDR3, the DNA is TGTGCCAGCAGCGTGAGATCCGGGGGAAATTCACCCCTCCACTTT. Amino acid sequence: CASSVRSGGNSPLHF.

The gene calls are TRBV9 and TRBJ1-3; D not certain. V gave up 0 bases and J gave up 1 base, with 5 bases separating them. The germline V gene has CDR1 SGDLS and CDR2 YYNGEE. CDR3 length equals 14 residues. The CDR3 region is CASSVGLSGNTIYF. The CDR3 coding sequence is TGTGCCAGCAGCGTAGGACTTTCTGGAAACACCATATATTTT. The whole variable domain, remainder taken from reference TRBV9 and TRBJ1-3, is DSGVTQTPKHLITATGQRVTLRCSPRSGDLSVYWYQQSLDQGLQFLIQYYNGEERAKGNILERFSAQQFPDLHSELNLSSLELGDSALYFCASSVGLSGNTIYFGEGSWLTVV.

The table lists this clone with a count of one. The rearrangement uses TRBV28 and TRBJ2-7, with a possible D match to TRBD1 (5 bases). The V end was cut by 1 base, the J end by 2 bases, with 12 bases between. The V gene's germline CDR1 is MDHEN and CDR2 SYDVKM. This CDR3 spans 15 amino acids. CDR3 sequence reads: CASSLLTAAPYEQYF. The CDR3 region has the DNA TGTGCCAGCAGTTTATTGACAGCCGCTCCCTACGAGCAGTACTTC.

This rearrangement joins TRBV29-1 to TRBJ2-4; D perhaps matches TRBD2 (7 bases). The CDR3 consists of 15 residues. V lost 3 bases to trimming and J lost 3 bases, with 15 bases between them. Germline values: CDR1 SQVTM, CDR2 ANQGSEA. CDR3 nucleotide sequence: TGCAGCGTTGACTGGGGGGGCTATGACAAAAACATTCAGTACTTC. Translated, it gives CSVDWGGYDKNIQYF.

The gene calls are TRBV19 and TRBJ2-6; 12 bases align to TRBD1. From germline, CDR1 is LNHDA and CDR2 SQIVND (reference sequence). The length of the CDR3 is 18 residues. The trim removed 7 bases at V and 3 bases at J, leaving 10 bases unmatched. The CDR3 DNA reads TGTGCCAGTACAGACCGGGACAGGGGGCTAGGTGGGGCCAACGTCCTGACTTTC. Encoded protein: CASTDRDRGLGGANVLTF.

This clone was counted a single time. The identical CDR3 is also encoded by other nucleotide sequences in the sample. This chain uses TRBV5-1 with TRBJ2-5; no definite D call. This CDR3 is built from 13 residues. CDR1 and CDR2 (germline): SGHRS, YFSETQ. V lost 0 bases to trimming and J lost 2 bases, with 5 bases between them. The CDR3 nucleotides are TGCGCCAGCAGCTTGGGAGAGCAAGAGACCCAGTACTTC. Its protein is CASSLGEQETQYF.

This chain links TRBV21-1 with TRBJ2-5; TRBD1 is the table's D call, not checked against the DNA. TRBV21-1 is a recognized pseudogene. The CDR3 is 14 residues long. CDR3 sequence reads: CASSKGGQQETQYF. The CDR3 bases are TGTGCCAGCAGCAAAGGGGGACAGCAAGAGACCCAGTACTTC.

The rearrangement uses TRBV18 and TRBJ1-4; D is unclear. CDR1 KGHSH and CDR2 LQKENI come from the germline V gene. This CDR3 is built from 14 residues. The V end lost 3 bases, the J end lost 1 base, and 6 bases lay between the germline ends. CDR3 in amino acids: CASSPGITNEKLFF. As DNA, the CDR3 is TGTGCCAGCTCACCGGGGATAACTAATGAAAAACTGTTTTTT.

The table lists this clone with a few counts. J is TRBJ1-3 and V is TRBV12-3 or TRBV12-4; D gene unclear. V lost 2 bases and J lost 8, with 4 bases in between. The CDR3 totals 11 residues. The chain's CDR3 is CASSLQDTIYF. In DNA, the CDR3 is TGTGCCAGCAGTTTACAAGACACCATATATTTT.

The table lists this clone with a few counts. The gene calls are TRBV7-9 and TRBJ2-7, with 7 bases matching TRBD1. The germline CDR1 and CDR2 sequences are SEHNR and FQNEAQ (reference sequence). The CDR3 consists of 14 residues. Losses at the gene ends were 1 base for V and 0 bases for J; bases not matched to a gene: 0. CDR3 nucleotides: TGTGCCAGCAGCTTAGGGGACAGCTCCTACGAGCAGTACTTC. This translates into CASSLGDSSYEQYF.

The chain links TRBV19 to TRBJ1-5; 7 bases line up with TRBD1. After removal of 5 bases from V and 9 bases from J, the junction contained 7 bases not matched to a gene. Germline V gene data show CDR1 as LNHDA and CDR2 as SQIVND (reference sequence). The CDR3 runs to 13 residues. The CDR3 loop is CASSAGGALPQHF. CDR3 coding DNA: TGTGCCAGTAGTGCAGGGGGGGCACTGCCCCAGCATTTT.

The table lists this clone with a count of one. This chain uses TRBV4-3 with TRBJ1-3; D is undetermined. CDR1 is LGHNA, CDR2 YSLEER, per germline. The V and J ends lost 1 base and 5 bases respectively, with 6 bases between them. The CDR3 length is 13 residues. The CDR3, as DNA: TGCGCCAGCAGCCAAGGATGGAGAAACACCATATATTTT. This encodes CASSQGWRNTIYF.

V and J are TRBV5-6 and TRBJ2-1; 10 bases map to TRBD1. The germline gives CDR1 SGHDT, CDR2 YYEEEE. The V segment lost 3 bases and the J segment 9 bases; nucleotides outside the gene matches: 12. This CDR3 contains 16 residues. CDR3 amino acids: CASSSGPDRGRTEQFF. CDR3 in DNA: TGTGCCAGCAGCTCCGGGCCAGACAGGGGGCGAACTGAGCAGTTCTTC.